This is a list of T cell receptor beta chains from one sample in a study of T cell changes during pregnancy in multiple sclerosis. Clones were read by immunoSEQ multiplex PCR, and TCRdb kept only the in-frame ones, dropping some. The sample has around 50,000 clones, around 92% seen once. Sequenced material: CD4+ T cells from peripheral blood mononuclear cells, taken in the second trimester of pregnancy. The receptors come from a female donor with multiple sclerosis, enrolled in a pregnancy study. Each CDR3 is given with its conserved first and last residue. Fields, in order: D gene, J gene, V gene, clone size, CDR3 DNA, CDR3 protein. A D gene is named only where the DNA matches it firmly. Expanded clones are given a class, and other clones once, few, many or no size at all.

>TRBD2|TRBJ2-2|TRBV7-6|NA
TGTGCCAGCAGCTCTCCGGGACTAGCCACAGCCCTAACCAACACCGGGGAGCTGTTTTTT
CASSSPGLATALTNTGELFF
>NA|TRBJ2-3|TRBV7-3|NA
TGTGCCAGCAGCCCCCAACCAGGACTACGGATCACAGATACGCAGTATTTT
CASSPQPGLRITDTQYF
>TRBD2|TRBJ2-1|TRBV5-1|NA
TGCGCCAGCAGCTTGGCCGTCACTAGCGGGAGCGCCTACAATGAGCAGTTCTTC
CASSLAVTSGSAYNEQFF
>NA|TRBJ2-1|TRBV2|NA
TGTGCCAGCAGTGAAAGTAGGGGATCTGGTGAGCAGTTCTTC
CASSESRGSGEQFF
>TRBD1|TRBJ2-1|TRBV29-1|NA
TGCAGCGGGAGGACAGGGCCGGAGTTCTTC
CSGRTGPEFF
>NA|TRBJ1-1|TRBV7-9|NA
TGTGCCAGCAGCCCGCAGGCAGGGAGGGACACTGAAGCTTTCTTT
CASSPQAGRDTEAFF
>NA|TRBJ2-7|TRBV6-5|NA
TGTGCCAGCAGTTACAGGGAGCACTCCTACGAGCAGTACTTC
CASSYREHSYEQYF
>NA|TRBJ1-4|TRBV4-1|NA
TGCGCCAGCAGCTCTATGTCAGGGATTTCAACTAATGAAAAACTGTTTTTT
CASSSMSGISTNEKLFF
>TRBD1|TRBJ1-5|TRBV19|NA
TGTGCCAGTAGTACCCGGGGGACAGGGGAAAATCAGCCCCAGCATTTT
CASSTRGTGENQPQHF
>NA|TRBJ2-1|TRBV6-1|NA
TGTGCCAGCAGTGAAATGGGGGCGAATGAGCAGTTCTTC
CASSEMGANEQFF
>NA|TRBJ1-1|TRBV19|NA
TGTGCCAGTAGTATAGACAGGAACACTGAAGCTTTCTTT
CASSIDRNTEAFF
>TRBD1|TRBJ2-2|TRBV7-3|NA
TGTGCCAGCAGGGGACAGGGGACCACCGGGGAGCTGTTTTTT
CASRGQGTTGELFF
>NA|TRBJ1-2|TRBV5-1|NA
TGCGCCAGCAGCCCGCTAACGACTATTTATGGCTACACCTTC
CASSPLTTIYGYTF
>NA|TRBJ1-4|TRBV5-1|once
TGCGCCAGCAGCTTGGAGATGGGGGCGGGTAATGAAAAACTGTTTTTT
CASSLEMGAGNEKLFF
>TRBD1|TRBJ2-2|TRBV2|NA
TGTGCCAGCAGTGTAAGGACAGGCGGGGAGCTGTTTTTT
CASSVRTGGELFF
>NA|TRBJ1-6|TRBV5-1|NA
TGCGCCAGCACCCCACAGGGAGACAGGTCACCCCTCCACTTT
CASTPQGDRSPLHF
>TRBD1|TRBJ2-7|TRBV19|NA
TGTGCCAGTAGTCAAGGGACAGGGAGTGGCGAGCAGTACTTC
CASSQGTGSGEQYF
>NA|TRBJ1-2|TRBV28|NA
TGTGCCAGCAGTCTACTGGACAGACTTAACTATGGCTACACCTTC
CASSLLDRLNYGYTF
>NA|TRBJ1-6|TRBV6-1|NA
TGTGCCAGCACCCCCCAGGAGGGTTGGGACTCACCCCTCCACTTT
CASTPQEGWDSPLHF
>NA|TRBJ1-2|TRBV30|NA
TGTGCCTGGAGTAGGGGCGGGGCAGCCTCTAACTATGGCTACACCTTC
CAWSRGGAASNYGYTF
>TRBD2|TRBJ2-3|TRBV6-5|NA
TGTGCCAGCAGTCGGGTAGCGGGGGATGCAGATACGCAGTATTTT
CASSRVAGDADTQYF
>NA|TRBJ1-3|TRBV2|NA
TGTGCCAGCACTTCCTTGGGACACCTGAGCTCTGGAAACACCATATATTTT
CASTSLGHLSSGNTIYF
>TRBD2|TRBJ2-3|TRBV2|NA
TGTGCCAGCAGTCTCCTGGGGGGGTTCGCAGATACGCAGTATTTT
CASSLLGGFADTQYF
>TRBD1|TRBJ2-7|TRBV5-6|NA
TGTGCCAGCAGTCCGCTCGGACAGGGGAGCGAGCAGTACTTC
CASSPLGQGSEQYF
>NA|TRBJ1-3|TRBV27|NA
TGTGCCAGCTCAATCGCTGGGGCCCCGGGAGATGGAAACACCATATATTTT
CASSIAGAPGDGNTIYF
>TRBD2|TRBJ2-3|TRBV9|NA
TGTGCCAGCAGCGTAGATGGCGGGGGGGTAACAGATACGCAGTATTTT
CASSVDGGGVTDTQYF
>TRBD1|TRBJ2-7|TRBV4-1|NA
TGCGCCAGCAGCCTCGTAGCGGCGGGACAGGGTACCCACGAGCAGTACTTC
CASSLVAAGQGTHEQYF
>TRBD1|TRBJ2-5|TRBV5-4|NA
TGTGCCAGCAGCGGGCAACAGGGGACCGGGGAGACCCAGTACTTC
CASSGQQGTGETQYF
>TRBD1|TRBJ1-6|TRBV6-5|NA
TGTGCCAGCAGAAAGGGGGCTCTGTATAATTCACCCCTCCACTTT
CASRKGALYNSPLHF
>TRBD1|TRBJ1-5|TRBV28|few
TGTGCCAGCAGTCGACAGGGGCATCAGCCCCAGCATTTT
CASSRQGHQPQHF
>NA|TRBJ2-1|TRBV7-9|NA
TGTGCCAGCAGCCTAGGCACGCAGGGTCGCAATGAGCAGTTCTTC
CASSLGTQGRNEQFF
>NA|TRBJ1-2|TRBV7-6|NA
TGTGCCAGCAGCTTGGGAGGGACGGCCGCACCAGGTGGCTACACCTTC
CASSLGGTAAPGGYTF
>NA|TRBJ2-1|TRBV10-1|NA
TGCGCCAGCAGTGGTGGGTTCGGGCGGGGCAATGAGCAGTTCTTC
CASSGGFGRGNEQFF
>TRBD1|TRBJ1-1|TRBV4-2|NA
TGTGCCAGCAGCCAAGACAATTGGTCGACAGGGAGGAGGGACCCTGAAGCTTTCTTT
CASSQDNWSTGRRDPEAFF
>NA|TRBJ2-5|TRBV5-1|NA
TGCGCCAGCAGCTTGTCTGAGACCCAGTACTTC
CASSLSETQYF
>TRBD2|TRBJ2-5|TRBV6-6|NA
TGTGCCAGCAGGACTAGCGGGGGGGAAGAGACCCAGTACTTC
CASRTSGGEETQYF
>TRBD1|TRBJ1-5|TRBV18|NA
TGTGCCAGCTCATCGGGACAGGGGGTCGGTCAGCCCCAGCATTTT
CASSSGQGVGQPQHF
>TRBD2|TRBJ2-1|TRBV19|NA
TGTGCCAGTAGATCCGATAGCGGGCACTACAATGAGCAGTTCTTC
CASRSDSGHYNEQFF
>NA|TRBJ1-2|TRBV19|NA
TGTGCCAGTAGTAAGACAGGCACTCACTATGGCTACACCTTC
CASSKTGTHYGYTF
>NA|TRBJ2-5|TRBV9|NA
TGTGCCAGCAGCGTATCTAGCGCCGCCCAAGAGACCCAGTACTTC
CASSVSSAAQETQYF
>NA|TRBJ1-1|TRBV29-1|NA
TGCAGCGTTGAACTGTGGGTGAAGGGGACTGAAGCTTTCTTT
CSVELWVKGTEAFF
>NA|TRBJ1-5|TRBV15|NA
TGTGCCACCAGCTCCTTTGGGGGCTTAAGGGGCCAGCCCCAGCATTTT
CATSSFGGLRGQPQHF
>NA|TRBJ1-2|TRBV27|NA
TGTGCCAGCAGTCCCAGGAGGGACTGGACTAACTATGGCTACACCTTC
CASSPRRDWTNYGYTF
>NA|TRBJ1-5|TRBV2|NA
TGTGCCAGCAGCGCACAGTTTATTAGCAATCAGCCCCAGCATTTT
CASSAQFISNQPQHF
>TRBD1|TRBJ1-4|TRBV7-9|once
TGTGCCAGCAGCGACTGGCAGGGGGCGGCAACTAATGAAAAACTGTTTTTT
CASSDWQGAATNEKLFF
>TRBD2|TRBJ2-5|TRBV5-4|NA
TGTGCCAGCAGCACGGACCTAGCGGGGGGAGGAGAGACCCAGTACTTC
CASSTDLAGGGETQYF
>TRBD1|TRBJ1-2|TRBV5-1|NA
TGCGCCAGCAGCTTGGGGACAGGTAGTACTGTTGGCTACACCTTC
CASSLGTGSTVGYTF
>NA|TRBJ1-1|TRBV5-1|NA
TGCGCCAGCAGCTCCCGGACTCCTCGATTGAACACTGAAGCTTTCTTT
CASSSRTPRLNTEAFF
>NA|TRBJ1-1|TRBV7-2|NA
TGTGCCAGCAGCTTAGGGCCCACCACTGAAGCTTTCTTT
CASSLGPTTEAFF
>TRBD1|TRBJ2-1|TRBV15|once
TGTGCCACCAGCAGAGATTCAGGGGGCGATGAGCAGTTCTTC
CATSRDSGGDEQFF
>NA|TRBJ1-3|TRBV18|once
TGTGCCAGCTCTCCGCCAGGCTCTGGAAACACCATATATTTT
CASSPPGSGNTIYF
>TRBD1|TRBJ2-7|TRBV6-5|NA
TGTGCCAGCGGACAGGGCCCCTCCTACGAGCAGTACTTC
CASGQGPSYEQYF
>TRBD2|TRBJ2-7|TRBV19|NA
TGTGCCAGTAGTAGCCTAGCGGGACACGTCGAGCAGTACTTC
CASSSLAGHVEQYF
>TRBD2|TRBJ2-3|TRBV5-6|NA
TGTGCCAGCAGCTCCTTGGGTAGCGGGAGACCCACAGATACGCAGTATTTT
CASSSLGSGRPTDTQYF
>NA|TRBJ2-7|TRBV4-1|NA
TGCGCCAGCAGCCAAGATCCCCAGGGATACTACGAGCAGTACTTC
CASSQDPQGYYEQYF
>NA|TRBJ1-2|TRBV6-6|NA
TGTGCCAGCAGGTCCCGGGGGGCAGATCACTATGGCTACACCTTC
CASRSRGADHYGYTF
>NA|TRBJ2-1|TRBV7-2|NA
TGTGCCAGCAAGGGGAGGTCCTACAATGAGCAGTTCTTC
CASKGRSYNEQFF